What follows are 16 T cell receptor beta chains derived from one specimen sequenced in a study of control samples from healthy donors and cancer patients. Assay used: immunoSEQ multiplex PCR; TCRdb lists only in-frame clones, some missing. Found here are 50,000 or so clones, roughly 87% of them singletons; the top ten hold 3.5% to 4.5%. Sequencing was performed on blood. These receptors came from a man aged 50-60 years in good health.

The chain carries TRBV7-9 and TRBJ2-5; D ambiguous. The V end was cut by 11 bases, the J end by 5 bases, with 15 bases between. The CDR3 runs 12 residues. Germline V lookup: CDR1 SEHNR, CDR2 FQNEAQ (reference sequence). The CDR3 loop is CAASPERETQYF. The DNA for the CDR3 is TGTGCCGCCTCCCCAGAAAGGGAGACCCAGTACTTC.

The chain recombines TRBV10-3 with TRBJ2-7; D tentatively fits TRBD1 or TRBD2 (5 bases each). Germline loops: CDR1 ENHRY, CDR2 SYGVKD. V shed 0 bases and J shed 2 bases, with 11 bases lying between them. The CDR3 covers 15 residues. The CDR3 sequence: CAISESGTGTYEQYF. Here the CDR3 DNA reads TGTGCCATCAGTGAGTCAGGGACCGGGACCTACGAGCAGTACTTC.

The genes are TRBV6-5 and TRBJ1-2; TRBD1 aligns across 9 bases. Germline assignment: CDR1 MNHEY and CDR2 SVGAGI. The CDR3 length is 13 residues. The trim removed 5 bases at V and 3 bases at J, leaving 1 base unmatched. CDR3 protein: CASSRTGDYGYTF. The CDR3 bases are TGTGCCAGCAGTAGGACAGGGGACTATGGCTACACCTTC.

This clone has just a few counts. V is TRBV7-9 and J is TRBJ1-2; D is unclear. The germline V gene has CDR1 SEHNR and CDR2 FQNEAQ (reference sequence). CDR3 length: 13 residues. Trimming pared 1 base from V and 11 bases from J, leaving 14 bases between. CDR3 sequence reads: CASSLGAGQRYTF. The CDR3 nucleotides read TGTGCCAGCAGCTTAGGGGCGGGTCAAAGGTACACCTTC.

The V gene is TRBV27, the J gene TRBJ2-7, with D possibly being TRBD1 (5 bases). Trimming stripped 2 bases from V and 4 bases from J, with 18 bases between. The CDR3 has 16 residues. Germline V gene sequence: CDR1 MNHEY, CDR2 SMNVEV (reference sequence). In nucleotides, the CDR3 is TGTGCCAGCAGTTTAGGTAGACAGTGGATGCAGTACGAGCAGTACTTC. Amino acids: CASSLGRQWMQYEQYF.

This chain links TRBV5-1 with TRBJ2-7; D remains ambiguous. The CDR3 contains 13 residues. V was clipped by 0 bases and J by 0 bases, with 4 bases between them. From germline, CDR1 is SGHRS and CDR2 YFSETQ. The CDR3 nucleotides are TGCGCCAGCAGCTTGGACTACTCCTACGAGCAGTACTTC. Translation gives CASSLDYSYEQYF.

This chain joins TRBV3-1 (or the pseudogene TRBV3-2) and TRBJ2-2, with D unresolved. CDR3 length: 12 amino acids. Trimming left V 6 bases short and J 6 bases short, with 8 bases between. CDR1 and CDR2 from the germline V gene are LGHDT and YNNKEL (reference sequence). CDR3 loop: CASRRDAGELFF. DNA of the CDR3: TGTGCCAGCAGACGTGACGCCGGGGAGCTGTTTTTT.

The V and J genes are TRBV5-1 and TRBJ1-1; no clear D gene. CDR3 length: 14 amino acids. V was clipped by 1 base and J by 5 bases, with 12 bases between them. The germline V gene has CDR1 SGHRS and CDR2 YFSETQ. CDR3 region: CASSLHSQGTEAFF. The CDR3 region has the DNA TGCGCCAGCAGCTTGCACAGTCAAGGGACTGAAGCTTTCTTT.

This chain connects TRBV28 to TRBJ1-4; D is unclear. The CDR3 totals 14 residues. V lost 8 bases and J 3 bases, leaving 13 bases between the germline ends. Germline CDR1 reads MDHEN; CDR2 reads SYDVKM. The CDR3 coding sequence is TGTGCCAGCCGCATTGGGGTGGCTAATGAAAAACTGTTTTTT. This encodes CASRIGVANEKLFF.

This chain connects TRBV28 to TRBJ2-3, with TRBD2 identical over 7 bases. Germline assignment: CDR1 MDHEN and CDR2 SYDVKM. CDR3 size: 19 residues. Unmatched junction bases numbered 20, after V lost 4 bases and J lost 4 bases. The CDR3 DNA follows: TGTGCCAGCAGTTCCACCCCCACCGCTAGCGGCCTTGCCGCAGATACGCAGTATTTT. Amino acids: CASSSTPTASGLAADTQYF.

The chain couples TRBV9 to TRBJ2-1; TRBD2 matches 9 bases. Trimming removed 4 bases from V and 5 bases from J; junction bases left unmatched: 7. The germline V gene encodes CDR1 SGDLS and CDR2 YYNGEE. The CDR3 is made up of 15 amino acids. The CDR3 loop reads CASSFSGRKDNEQFF. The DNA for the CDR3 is TGTGCCAGCAGCTTTAGCGGGAGAAAGGACAATGAGCAGTTCTTC. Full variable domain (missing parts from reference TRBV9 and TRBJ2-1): DSGVTQTPKHLITATGQRVTLRCSPRSGDLSVYWYQQSLDQGLQFLIQYYNGEERAKGNILERFSAQQFPDLHSELNLSSLELGDSALYFCASSFSGRKDNEQFFGPGTRLTVL.

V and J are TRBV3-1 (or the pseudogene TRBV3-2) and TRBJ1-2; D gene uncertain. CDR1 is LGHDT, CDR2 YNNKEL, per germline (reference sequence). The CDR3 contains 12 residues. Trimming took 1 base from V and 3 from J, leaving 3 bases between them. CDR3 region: CASSQGDYGYTF. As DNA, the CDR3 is TGTGCCAGCAGCCAAGGGGACTATGGCTACACCTTC.

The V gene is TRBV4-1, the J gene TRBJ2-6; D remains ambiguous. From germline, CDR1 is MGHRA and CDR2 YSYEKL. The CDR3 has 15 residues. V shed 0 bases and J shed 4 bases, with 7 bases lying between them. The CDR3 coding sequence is TGCGCCAGCAGCCAAGATCTGCTCGGGGCCAACGTCCTGACTTTC. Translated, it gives CASSQDLLGANVLTF.

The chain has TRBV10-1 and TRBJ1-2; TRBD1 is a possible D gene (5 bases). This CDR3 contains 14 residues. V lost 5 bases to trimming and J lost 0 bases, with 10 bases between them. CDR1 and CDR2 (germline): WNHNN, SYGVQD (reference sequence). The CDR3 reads CASSLTAPNYGYTF. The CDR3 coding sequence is TGCGCCAGCAGTCTGACAGCTCCTAACTATGGCTACACCTTC.

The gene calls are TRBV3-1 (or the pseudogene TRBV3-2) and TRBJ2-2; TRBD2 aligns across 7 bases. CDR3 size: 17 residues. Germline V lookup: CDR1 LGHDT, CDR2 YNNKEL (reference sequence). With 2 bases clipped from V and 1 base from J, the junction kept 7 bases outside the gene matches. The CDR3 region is CASSQTSGILNTGELFF. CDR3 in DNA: TGTGCCAGCAGCCAAACAAGCGGGATTCTGAACACCGGGGAGCTGTTTTTT.

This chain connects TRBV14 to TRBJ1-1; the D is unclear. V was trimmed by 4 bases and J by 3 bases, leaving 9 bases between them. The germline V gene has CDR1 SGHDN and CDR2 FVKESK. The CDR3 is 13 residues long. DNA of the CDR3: TGTGCCAGCAGCCGCTCTTGGGACACTGAAGCTTTCTTT. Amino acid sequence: CASSRSWDTEAFF.